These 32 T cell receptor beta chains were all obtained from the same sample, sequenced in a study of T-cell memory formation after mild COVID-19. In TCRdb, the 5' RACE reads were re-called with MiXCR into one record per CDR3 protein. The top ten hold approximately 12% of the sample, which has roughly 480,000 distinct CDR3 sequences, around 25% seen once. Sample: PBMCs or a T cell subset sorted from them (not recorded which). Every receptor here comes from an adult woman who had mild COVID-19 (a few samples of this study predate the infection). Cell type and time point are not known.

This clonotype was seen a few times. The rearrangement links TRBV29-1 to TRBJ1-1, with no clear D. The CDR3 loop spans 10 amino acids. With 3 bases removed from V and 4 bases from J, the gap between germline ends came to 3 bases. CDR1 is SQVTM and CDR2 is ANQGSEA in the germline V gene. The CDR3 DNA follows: TGCAGCGTTGAGGGCACTGAAGCTTTCTTT. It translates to CSVEGTEAFF. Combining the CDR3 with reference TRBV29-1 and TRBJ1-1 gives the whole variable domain SAVISQKPSRDICQRGTSLTIQCQVDSQVTMMFWYRQQPGQSLTLIATANQGSEATYESGFVIDKFPISRPNLTFSTLTVSNMSPEDSSIYLCSVEGTEAFFGQGTRLTVV.

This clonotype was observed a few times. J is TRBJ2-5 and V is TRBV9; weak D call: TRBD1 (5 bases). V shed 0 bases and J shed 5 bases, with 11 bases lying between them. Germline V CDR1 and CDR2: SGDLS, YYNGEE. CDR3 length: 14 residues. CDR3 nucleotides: TGTGCCAGCAGCGTAGAGGGGTTCGGTGAGACCCAGTACTTC. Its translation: CASSVEGFGETQYF.

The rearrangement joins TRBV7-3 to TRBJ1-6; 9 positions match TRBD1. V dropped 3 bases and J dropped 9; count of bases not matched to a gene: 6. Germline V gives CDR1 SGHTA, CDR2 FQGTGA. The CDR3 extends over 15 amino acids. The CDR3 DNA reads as TGTGCCAGCAGCTTCGGGACAGGGAAGAGTTCACCCCTCCACTTT. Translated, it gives CASSFGTGKSSPLHF.

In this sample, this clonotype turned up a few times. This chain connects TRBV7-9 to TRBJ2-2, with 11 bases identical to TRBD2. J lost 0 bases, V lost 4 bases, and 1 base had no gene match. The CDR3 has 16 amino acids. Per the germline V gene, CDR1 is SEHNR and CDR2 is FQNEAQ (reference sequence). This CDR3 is CASSWGLAANTGELFF. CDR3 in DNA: TGTGCCAGCAGCTGGGGACTAGCGGCGAACACCGGGGAGCTGTTTTTT.

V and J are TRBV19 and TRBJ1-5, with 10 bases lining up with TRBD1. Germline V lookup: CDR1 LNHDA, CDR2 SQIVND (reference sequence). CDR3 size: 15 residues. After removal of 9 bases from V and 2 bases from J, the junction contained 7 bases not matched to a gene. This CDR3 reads CASKTGTGGNQPQHF. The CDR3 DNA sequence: TGTGCCAGCAAGACCGGGACAGGGGGCAATCAGCCCCAGCATTTT.

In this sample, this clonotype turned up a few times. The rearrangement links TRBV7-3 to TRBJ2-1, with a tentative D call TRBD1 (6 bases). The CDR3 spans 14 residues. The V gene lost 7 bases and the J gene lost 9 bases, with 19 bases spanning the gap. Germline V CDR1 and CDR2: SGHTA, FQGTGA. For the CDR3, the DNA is TGTGCCAGCACCCCCGGACAGCCCGGGTCTGAGCAGTTCTTC. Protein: CASTPGQPGSEQFF.

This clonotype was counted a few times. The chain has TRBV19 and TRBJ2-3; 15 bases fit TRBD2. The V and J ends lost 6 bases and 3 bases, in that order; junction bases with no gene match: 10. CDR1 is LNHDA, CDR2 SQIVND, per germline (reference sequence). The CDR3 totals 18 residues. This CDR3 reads CASSPLEGLAGGTDTQYF. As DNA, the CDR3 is TGTGCCAGTAGCCCTCTGGAGGGACTAGCGGGAGGAACAGATACGCAGTATTTT.

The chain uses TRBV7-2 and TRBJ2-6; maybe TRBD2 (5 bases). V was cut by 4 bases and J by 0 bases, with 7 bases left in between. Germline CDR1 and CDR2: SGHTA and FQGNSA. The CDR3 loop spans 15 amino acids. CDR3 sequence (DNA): TGTGCCAGCAGCTCTGGGAGCTCTGGGGCCAACGTCCTGACTTTC. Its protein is CASSSGSSGANVLTF.

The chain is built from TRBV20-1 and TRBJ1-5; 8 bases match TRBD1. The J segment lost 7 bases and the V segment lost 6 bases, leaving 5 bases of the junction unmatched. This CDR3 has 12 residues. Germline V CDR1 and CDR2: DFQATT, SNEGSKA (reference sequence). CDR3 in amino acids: CSAPTGDQPQHF. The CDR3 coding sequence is TGCAGTGCGCCGACAGGGGACCAGCCCCAGCATTTT.

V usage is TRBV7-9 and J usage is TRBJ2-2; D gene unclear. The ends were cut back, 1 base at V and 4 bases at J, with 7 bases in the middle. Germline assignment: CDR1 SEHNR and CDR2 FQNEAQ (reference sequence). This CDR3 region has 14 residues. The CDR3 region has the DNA TGTGCCAGCAGCTTAGACTACCTCACCGGGGAGCTGTTTTTT. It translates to CASSLDYLTGELFF.

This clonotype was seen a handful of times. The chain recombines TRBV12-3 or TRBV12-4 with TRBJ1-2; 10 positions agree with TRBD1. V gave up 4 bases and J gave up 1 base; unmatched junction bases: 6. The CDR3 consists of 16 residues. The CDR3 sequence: CASSSPTGGFNYGYTF. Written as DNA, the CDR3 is TGTGCCAGCAGTTCGCCGACAGGGGGCTTTAACTATGGCTACACCTTC.

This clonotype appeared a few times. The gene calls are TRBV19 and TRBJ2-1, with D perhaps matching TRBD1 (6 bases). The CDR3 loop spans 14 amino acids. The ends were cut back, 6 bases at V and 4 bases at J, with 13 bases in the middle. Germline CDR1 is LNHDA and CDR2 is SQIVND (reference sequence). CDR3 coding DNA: TGTGCCAGTAGGCACCGGGACATGTACAATGAGCAGTTCTTC. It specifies CASRHRDMYNEQFF.

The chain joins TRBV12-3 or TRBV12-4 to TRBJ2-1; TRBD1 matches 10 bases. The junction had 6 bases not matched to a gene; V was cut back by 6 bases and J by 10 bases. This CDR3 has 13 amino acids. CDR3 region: CASSPGQGGEQFF. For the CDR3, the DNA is TGTGCCAGCAGCCCTGGACAGGGGGGAGAGCAGTTCTTC.

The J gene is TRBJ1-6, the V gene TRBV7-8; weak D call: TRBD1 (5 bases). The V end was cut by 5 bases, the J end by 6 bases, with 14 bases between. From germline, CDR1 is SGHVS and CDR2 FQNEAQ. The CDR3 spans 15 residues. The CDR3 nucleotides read TGTGCCAGCAGCGGACCGGGACGGCTTAATTCACCCCTCCACTTT. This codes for CASSGPGRLNSPLHF.

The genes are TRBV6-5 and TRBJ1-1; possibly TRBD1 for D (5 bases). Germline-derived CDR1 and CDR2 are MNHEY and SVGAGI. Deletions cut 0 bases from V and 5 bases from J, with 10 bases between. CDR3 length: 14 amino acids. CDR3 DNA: TGTGCCAGCAGTTACTCGGGGGTAGGGACTGAAGCTTTCTTT. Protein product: CASSYSGVGTEAFF.

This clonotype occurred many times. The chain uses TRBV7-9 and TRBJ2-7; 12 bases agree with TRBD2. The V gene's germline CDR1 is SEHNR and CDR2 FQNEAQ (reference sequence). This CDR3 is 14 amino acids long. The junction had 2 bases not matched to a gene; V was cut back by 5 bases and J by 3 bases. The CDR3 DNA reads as TGTGCCAGCAGCCCGACTAGCGGGGGCTACGAGCAGTACTTC. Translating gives CASSPTSGGYEQYF.

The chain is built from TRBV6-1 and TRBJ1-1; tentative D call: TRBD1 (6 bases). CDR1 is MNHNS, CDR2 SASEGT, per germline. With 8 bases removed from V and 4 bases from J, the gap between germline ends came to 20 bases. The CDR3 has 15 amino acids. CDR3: CASSVRGALFTEAFF. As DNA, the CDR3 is TGTGCCAGCTCCGTAAGGGGGGCGCTTTTCACTGAAGCTTTCTTT.

The CDR3, as DNA: TGTGCCAGCAGTTACTCTATGACAGGGGGCTGGGTAGCAGATACGCAGTATTTT. Its protein product is CASSYSMTGGWVADTQYF. This chain connects TRBV6-5 to TRBJ2-3; TRBD1 matches at 10 bases. Trimming cost V 0 bases and J 4 bases; bases outside gene matches: 10. The CDR3 has 18 amino acids. The germline V gene encodes CDR1 MNHEY and CDR2 SVGAGI.

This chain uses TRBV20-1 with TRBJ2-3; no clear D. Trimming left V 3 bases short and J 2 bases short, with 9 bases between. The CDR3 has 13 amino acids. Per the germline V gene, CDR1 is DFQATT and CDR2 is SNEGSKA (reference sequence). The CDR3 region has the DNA TGCAGTGCTAGTATCCTACTCACAGATACGCAGTATTTT. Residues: CSASILLTDTQYF.

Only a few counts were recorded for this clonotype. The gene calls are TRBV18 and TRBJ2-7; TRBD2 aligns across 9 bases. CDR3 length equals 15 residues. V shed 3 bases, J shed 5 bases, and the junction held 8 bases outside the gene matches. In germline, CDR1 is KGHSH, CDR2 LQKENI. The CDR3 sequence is CASSPGSGRINEQYF. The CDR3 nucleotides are TGTGCCAGCTCACCGGGTAGCGGGAGAATCAACGAGCAGTACTTC.

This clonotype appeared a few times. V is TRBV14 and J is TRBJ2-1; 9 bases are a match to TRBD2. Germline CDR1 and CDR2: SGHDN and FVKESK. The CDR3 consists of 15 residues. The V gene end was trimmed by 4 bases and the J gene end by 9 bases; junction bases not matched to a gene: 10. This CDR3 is CASSPLASGTIEQFF. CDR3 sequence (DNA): TGTGCCAGCAGCCCCCTGGCTAGCGGGACCATTGAGCAGTTCTTC.

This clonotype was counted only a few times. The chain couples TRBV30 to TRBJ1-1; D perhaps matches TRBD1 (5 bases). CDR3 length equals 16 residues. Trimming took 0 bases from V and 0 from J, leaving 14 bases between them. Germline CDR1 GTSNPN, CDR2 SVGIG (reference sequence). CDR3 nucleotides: TGTGCCTGGAGTGTACTGGTGAGGGGTGTGAACACTGAAGCTTTCTTT. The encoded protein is CAWSVLVRGVNTEAFF. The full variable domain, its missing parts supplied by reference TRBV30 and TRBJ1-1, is SQTIHQWPATLVQPVGSPLSLECTVEGTSNPNLYWYRQAAGRGLQLLFYSVGIGQISSEVPQNLSASRPQDRQFILSSKKLLLSDSGFYLCAWSVLVRGVNTEAFFGQGTRLTVV.

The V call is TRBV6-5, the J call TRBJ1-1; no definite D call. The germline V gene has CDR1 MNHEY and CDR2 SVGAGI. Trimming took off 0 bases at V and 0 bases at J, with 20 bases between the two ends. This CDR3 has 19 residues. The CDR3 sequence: CASSYSSGGSPPLNTEAFF. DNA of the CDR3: TGTGCCAGCAGTTACTCGAGCGGTGGGAGCCCCCCACTGAACACTGAAGCTTTCTTT.

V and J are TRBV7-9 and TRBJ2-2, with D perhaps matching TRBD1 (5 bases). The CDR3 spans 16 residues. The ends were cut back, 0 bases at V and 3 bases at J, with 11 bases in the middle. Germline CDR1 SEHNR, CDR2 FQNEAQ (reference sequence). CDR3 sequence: CASSLAGVGYTGELFF. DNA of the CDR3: TGTGCCAGCAGCTTAGCAGGGGTCGGTTACACCGGGGAGCTGTTTTTT.

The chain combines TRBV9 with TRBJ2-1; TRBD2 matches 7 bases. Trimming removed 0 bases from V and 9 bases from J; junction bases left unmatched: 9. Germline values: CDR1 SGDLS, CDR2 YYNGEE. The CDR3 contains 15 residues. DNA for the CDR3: TGTGCCAGCAGCGTAGGCGGGACTACGCTTCCTGAGCAGTTCTTC. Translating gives CASSVGGTTLPEQFF. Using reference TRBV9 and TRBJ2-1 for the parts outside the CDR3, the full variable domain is DSGVTQTPKHLITATGQRVTLRCSPRSGDLSVYWYQQSLDQGLQFLIQYYNGEERAKGNILERFSAQQFPDLHSELNLSSLELGDSALYFCASSVGGTTLPEQFFGPGTRLTVL.

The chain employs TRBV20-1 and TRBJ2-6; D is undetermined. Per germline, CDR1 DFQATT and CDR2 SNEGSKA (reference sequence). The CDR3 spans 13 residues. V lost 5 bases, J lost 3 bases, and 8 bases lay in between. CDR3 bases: TGCAGTGCTTCGGTCGGTGGGGCCAACGTCCTGACTTTC. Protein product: CSASVGGANVLTF.

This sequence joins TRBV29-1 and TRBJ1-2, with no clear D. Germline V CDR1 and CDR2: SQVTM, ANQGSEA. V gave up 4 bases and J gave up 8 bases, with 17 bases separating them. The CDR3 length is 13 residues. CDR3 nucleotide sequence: TGCAGCGTTGGAATCCAAGGGTGGAACGGCTACACCTTC. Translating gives CSVGIQGWNGYTF. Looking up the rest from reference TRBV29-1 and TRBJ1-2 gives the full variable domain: SAVISQKPSRDICQRGTSLTIQCQVDSQVTMMFWYRQQPGQSLTLIATANQGSEATYESGFVIDKFPISRPNLTFSTLTVSNMSPEDSSIYLCSVGIQGWNGYTFGSGTRLTVV.

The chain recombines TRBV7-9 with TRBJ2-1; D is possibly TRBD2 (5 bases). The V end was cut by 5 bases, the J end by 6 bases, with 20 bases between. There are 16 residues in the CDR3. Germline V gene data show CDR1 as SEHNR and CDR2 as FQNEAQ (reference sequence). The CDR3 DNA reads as TGTGCCAGCAGCCGAGGAGCGGCCGGGCGGACCAATGAGCAGTTCTTC. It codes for CASSRGAAGRTNEQFF.

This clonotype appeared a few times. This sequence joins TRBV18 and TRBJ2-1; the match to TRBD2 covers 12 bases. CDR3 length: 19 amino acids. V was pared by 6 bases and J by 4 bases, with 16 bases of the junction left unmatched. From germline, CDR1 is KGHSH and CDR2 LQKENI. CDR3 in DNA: TGTGCCAGCTCGCTAAATAATCTGGGACTAGCGGGTATTTACAATGAGCAGTTCTTC. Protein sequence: CASSLNNLGLAGIYNEQFF. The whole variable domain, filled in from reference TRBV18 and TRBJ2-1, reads NAGVMQNPRHLVRRRGQEARLRCSPMKGHSHVYWYRQLPEEGLKFMVYLQKENIIDESGMPKERFSAEFPKEGPSILRIQQVVRGDSAAYFCASSLNNLGLAGIYNEQFFGPGTRLTVL.

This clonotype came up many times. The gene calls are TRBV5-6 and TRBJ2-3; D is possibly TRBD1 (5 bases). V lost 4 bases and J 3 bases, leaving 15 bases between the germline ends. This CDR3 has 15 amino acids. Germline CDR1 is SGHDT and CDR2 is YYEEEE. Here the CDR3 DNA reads TGTGCCAGCAGCCTATTAAGGCCAGGGACAGATACGCAGTATTTT. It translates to CASSLLRPGTDTQYF.

The chain's CDR3 is CSVDVGGDTEAFF. DNA for the CDR3: TGCAGCGTTGATGTTGGAGGGGACACTGAAGCTTTCTTT. The chain employs TRBV29-1 and TRBJ1-1; the D gene is possibly TRBD1 (5 bases). In germline, CDR1 is SQVTM, CDR2 ANQGSEA. The CDR3 loop spans 13 amino acids. The germline V and J ends were trimmed by 3 bases and 3 bases, with 11 bases remaining between them. The whole variable domain, filled in from reference TRBV29-1 and TRBJ1-1, reads SAVISQKPSRDICQRGTSLTIQCQVDSQVTMMFWYRQQPGQSLTLIATANQGSEATYESGFVIDKFPISRPNLTFSTLTVSNMSPEDSSIYLCSVDVGGDTEAFFGQGTRLTVV.

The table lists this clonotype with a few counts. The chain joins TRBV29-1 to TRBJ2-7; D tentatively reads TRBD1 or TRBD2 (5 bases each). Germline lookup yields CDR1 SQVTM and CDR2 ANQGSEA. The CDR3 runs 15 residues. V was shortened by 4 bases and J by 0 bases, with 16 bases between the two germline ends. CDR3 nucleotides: TGCAGCGTTGGGATGCGGGCCGACAGCTCCTACGAGCAGTACTTC. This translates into CSVGMRADSSYEQYF.